This T cell receptor beta chain comes out of a study of blood T cells in healthy people across ages. This clonotype was observed a handful of times. The V gene end was trimmed by 0 bases and the J gene end by 7 bases; junction bases not matched to a gene: 18. CDR3 size: 19 residues. The germline V gene has CDR1 SQVTM and CDR2 ANQGSEA. Sample-barcoded 5' priming and a J-beta primer mix drove a second PCR of about 6 to 11 cycles. TCRdb re-derived calls from the 5' RACE reads in MiXCR, one entry per CDR3 protein. The table includes under 950,000 distinct CDR3 sequences, 22% detected once. V usage is TRBV29-1 and J usage is TRBJ2-2; TRBD1 aligns across 9 bases. This receptor was taken from a man between 65 and 79 years old in good health. The sequencing input was blood. CDR3 residues: CSVEEVPGQGTAPHGELFF. The CDR3 DNA reads as TGCAGCGTTGAAGAGGTTCCGGGACAGGGTACTGCTCCACACGGGGAGCTGTTTTTT.